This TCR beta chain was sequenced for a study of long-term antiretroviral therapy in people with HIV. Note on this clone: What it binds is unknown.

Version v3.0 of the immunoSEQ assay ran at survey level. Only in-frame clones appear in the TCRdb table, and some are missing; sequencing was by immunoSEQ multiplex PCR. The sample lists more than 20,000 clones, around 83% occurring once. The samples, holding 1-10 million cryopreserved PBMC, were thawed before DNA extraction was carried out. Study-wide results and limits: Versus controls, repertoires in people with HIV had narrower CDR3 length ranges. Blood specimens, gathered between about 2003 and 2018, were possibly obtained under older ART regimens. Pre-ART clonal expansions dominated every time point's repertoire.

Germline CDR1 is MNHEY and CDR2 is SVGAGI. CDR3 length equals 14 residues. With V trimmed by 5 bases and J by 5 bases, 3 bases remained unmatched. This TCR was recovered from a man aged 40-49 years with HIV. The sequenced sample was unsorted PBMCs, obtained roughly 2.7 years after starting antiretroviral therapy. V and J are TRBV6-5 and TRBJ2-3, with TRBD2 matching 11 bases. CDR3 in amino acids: CASSLAGGGDTQYF. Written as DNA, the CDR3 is TGTGCCAGCAGTCTAGCGGGGGGTGGAGATACGCAGTATTTT.